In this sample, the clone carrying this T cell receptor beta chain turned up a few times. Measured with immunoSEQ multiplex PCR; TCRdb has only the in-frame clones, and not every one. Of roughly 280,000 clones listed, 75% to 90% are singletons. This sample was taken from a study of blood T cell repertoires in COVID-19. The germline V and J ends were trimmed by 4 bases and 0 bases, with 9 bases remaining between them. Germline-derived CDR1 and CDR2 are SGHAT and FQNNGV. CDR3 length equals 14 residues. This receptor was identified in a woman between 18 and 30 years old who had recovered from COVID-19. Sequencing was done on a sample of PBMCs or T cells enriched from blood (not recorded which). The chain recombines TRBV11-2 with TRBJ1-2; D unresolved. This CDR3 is CASSSGGANYGYTF. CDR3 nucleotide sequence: TGTGCCAGCAGCTCCGGCGGGGCTAACTATGGCTACACCTTC.